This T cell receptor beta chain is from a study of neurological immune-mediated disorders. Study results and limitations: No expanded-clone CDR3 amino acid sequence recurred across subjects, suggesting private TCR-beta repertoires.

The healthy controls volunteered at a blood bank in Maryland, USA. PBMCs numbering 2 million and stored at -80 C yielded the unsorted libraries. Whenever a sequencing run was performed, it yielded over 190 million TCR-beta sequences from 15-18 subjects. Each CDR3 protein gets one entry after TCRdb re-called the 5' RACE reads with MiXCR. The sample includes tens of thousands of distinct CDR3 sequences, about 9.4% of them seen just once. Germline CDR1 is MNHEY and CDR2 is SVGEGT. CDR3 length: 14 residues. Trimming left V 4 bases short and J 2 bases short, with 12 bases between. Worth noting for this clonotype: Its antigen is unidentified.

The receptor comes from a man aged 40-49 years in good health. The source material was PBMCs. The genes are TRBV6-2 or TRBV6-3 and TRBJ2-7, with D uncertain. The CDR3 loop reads CASSFSQPAYEQYF. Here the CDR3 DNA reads TGTGCCAGCAGTTTCTCTCAACCTGCCTACGAGCAGTACTTC.